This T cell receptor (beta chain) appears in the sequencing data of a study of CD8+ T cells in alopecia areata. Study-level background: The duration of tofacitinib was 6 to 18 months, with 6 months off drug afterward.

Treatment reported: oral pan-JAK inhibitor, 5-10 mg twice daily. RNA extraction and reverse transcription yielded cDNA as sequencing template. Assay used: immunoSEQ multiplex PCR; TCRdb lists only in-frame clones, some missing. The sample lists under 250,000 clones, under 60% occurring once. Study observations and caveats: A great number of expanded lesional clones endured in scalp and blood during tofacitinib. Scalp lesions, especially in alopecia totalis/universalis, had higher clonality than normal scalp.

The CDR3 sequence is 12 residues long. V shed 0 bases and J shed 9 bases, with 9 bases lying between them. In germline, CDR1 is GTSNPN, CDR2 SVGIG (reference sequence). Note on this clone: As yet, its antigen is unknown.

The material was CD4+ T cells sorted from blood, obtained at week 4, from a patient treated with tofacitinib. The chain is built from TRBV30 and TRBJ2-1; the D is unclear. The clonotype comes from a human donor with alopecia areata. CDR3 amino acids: CAWSVGLGEQFF. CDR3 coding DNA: TGTGCCTGGAGTGTGGGGTTGGGTGAGCAGTTCTTC.